The sequence of this T cell receptor (beta chain) was determined in a study of OX40 agonist ivuxolimab in advanced cancers. Regarding the research as a whole: The costimulatory receptor OX40 (CD134) was targeted by ivuxolimab, a fully human IgG2 agonistic monoclonal antibody. Intravenous ivuxolimab was administered to patients every 2 weeks at six dose levels: 0.01, 0.1, 0.3, 1.5, 3 and 10 mg/kg. Of the approximately 54 dose-escalation patients, hepatocellular carcinoma was present in about 19, melanoma in some 15, renal cell carcinoma in 9 and head and neck cancer in 9. A male proportion of 82.7% and a mean age of 60 years, ranging from roughly 23 to 85, were recorded for the dose-escalation cohort. Patients were allowed to have had prior anti-PD-1, anti-PD-L1 or anti-CTLA-4 therapy, and 40% to 45% of the dose-escalation patients had previously received checkpoint inhibitors. Three dose-escalation patients achieved partial responses, one with hepatocellular carcinoma and two with cutaneous melanoma. Peripheral TCRbeta sequencing aimed to test whether ivuxolimab altered TCR sequence diversity and caused clonal T-cell expansion. The paper reports the monotherapy dose-escalation portion (N of about 51 patients) of the phase I ivuxolimab trial. Here is what the overall study found, with its caveats: After ivuxolimab, CD8+ T cells had more expanded clones than CD4+ T cells on average. The antigen specificity of the clonally expanded peripheral T cells was not determined. At doses of 0.1 to 3.0 mg/kg, clonal expansion of both CD4+ and CD8+ T cells in blood was seen between baseline and week 6. In the 0.1-3.0 mg/kg groups, partial responders had among the lowest normalized peripheral clonal expansion, particularly in CD8+ T cells. Low levels of normalized T-cell clonal expansion were also shown by some nonresponding patients.

Genomic DNA was extracted from sorted cells for sequencing of the TCRbeta CDR3 region. The immunoSEQ Assay was used to sequence the TCRbeta CDR3 regions. TCRdb retrieved this table from immuneACCESS and kept in-frame rearrangements only. Not all clones are present; in checked studies, unresolved V genes account for under half, and no reason is known for the remainder. This sample has some 77,000 clones in its table, and approximately 90% of those were observed once. Of the sample, 4.5% to 5% is held by the ten largest clones. Patients with autoimmune disease history or receiving systemic immunosuppression were excluded from the trial. Peripheral blood for TCR sequencing was drawn from every dose cohort at baseline, at cycle 4 day 1 and at cycle 7 day 1. Samples were obtained from an open-label, multicenter, first-in-human phase I dose-escalation trial of ivuxolimab. Adults with locally advanced or metastatic head and neck squamous cell, hepatocellular, melanoma or renal cell carcinoma were enrolled in the trial. Before TCR sequencing, CD4+ T cells and CD8+ T cells were sorted from peripheral blood as separate populations.

Looking up the germline V gene yields CDR1 SGHTA and CDR2 FQGNSA. The CDR3 runs 11 amino acids, cysteine and phenylalanine included. Just the 33-base CDR3 DNA is kept, in frame starting at base 1. As to this clone: What this receptor recognizes is not known. There are no base qualities to consult, and no much larger clone falls within one base.

The specimen comprised CD4+ or CD8+ T cells sorted from blood, sampled in a trial of the OX40 agonist ivuxolimab. The clonotype originates from an adult with an advanced solid tumor such as melanoma, head and neck, liver or kidney cancer. The V and J segments used are TRBV7-2 and TRBJ2-5; the D gene is not confidently resolved. The DNA matches TRBJ2-7 better at its end, which makes the J call doubtful. At the DNA level, the sequence is TGTGCCAGCAGCTCCCGAGACGAGCAGTACTTC. It translates to CASSSRDEQYF.